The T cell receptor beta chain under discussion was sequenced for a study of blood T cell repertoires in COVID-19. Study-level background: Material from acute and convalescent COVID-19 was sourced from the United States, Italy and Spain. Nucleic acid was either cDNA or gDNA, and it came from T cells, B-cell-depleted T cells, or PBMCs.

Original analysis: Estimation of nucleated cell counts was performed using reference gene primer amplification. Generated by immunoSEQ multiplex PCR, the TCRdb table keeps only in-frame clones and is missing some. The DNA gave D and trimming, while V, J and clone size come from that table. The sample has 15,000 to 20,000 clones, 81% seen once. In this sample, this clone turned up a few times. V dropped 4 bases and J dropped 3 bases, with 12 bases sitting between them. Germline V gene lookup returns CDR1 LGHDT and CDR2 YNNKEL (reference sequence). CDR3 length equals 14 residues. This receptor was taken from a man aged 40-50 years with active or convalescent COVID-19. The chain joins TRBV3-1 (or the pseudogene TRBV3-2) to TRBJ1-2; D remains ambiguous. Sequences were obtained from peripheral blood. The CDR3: CASSPEWSHYGYTF. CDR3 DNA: TGTGCCAGCAGCCCAGAGTGGAGCCACTATGGCTACACCTTC.